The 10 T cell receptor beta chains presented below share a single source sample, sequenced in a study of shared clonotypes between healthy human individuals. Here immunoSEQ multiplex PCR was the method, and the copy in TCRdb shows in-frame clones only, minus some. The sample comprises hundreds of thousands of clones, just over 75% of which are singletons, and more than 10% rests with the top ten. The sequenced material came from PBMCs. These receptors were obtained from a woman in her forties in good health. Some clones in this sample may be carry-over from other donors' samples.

DNA for the CDR3: TGTGCCAGCAGTCCGGGACTCGACGAGCCCCAGCATTTT. Amino acid sequence: CASSPGLDEPQHF. The chain recombines TRBV6-1 with TRBJ1-5; a possible D gene is TRBD1 (5 bases). The ends were cut back, 5 bases at V and 8 bases at J, with 13 bases in the middle. The CDR3 contains 13 residues. Germline lookup yields CDR1 MNHNS and CDR2 SASEGT.

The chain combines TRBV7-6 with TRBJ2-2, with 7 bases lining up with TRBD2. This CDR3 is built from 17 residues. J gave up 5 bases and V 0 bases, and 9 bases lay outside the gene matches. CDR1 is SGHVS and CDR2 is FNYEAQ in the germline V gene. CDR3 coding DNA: TGTGCCAGCAGCTTAGCGAGGAGTGGGAGGGTGACCGGGGAGCTGTTTTTT. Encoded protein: CASSLARSGRVTGELFF.

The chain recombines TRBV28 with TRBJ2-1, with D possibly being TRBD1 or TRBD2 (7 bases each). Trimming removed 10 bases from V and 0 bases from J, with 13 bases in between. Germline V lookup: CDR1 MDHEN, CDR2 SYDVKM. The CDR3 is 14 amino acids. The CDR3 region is CATRGGSSYNEQFF. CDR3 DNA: TGTGCCACCAGGGGGGGAAGCTCCTACAATGAGCAGTTCTTC.

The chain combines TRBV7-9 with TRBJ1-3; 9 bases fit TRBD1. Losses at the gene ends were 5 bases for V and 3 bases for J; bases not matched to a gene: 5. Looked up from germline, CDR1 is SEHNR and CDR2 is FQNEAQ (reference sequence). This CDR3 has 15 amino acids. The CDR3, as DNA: TGTGCCAGCAGCCCCGGGACAGGGAATGGAAACACCATATATTTT. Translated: CASSPGTGNGNTIYF.

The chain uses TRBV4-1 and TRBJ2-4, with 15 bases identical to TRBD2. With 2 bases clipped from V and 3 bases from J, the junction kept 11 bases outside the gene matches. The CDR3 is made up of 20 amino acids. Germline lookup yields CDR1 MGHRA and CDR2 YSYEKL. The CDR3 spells CASSQITGTSGRWDKNIQYF. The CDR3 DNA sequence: TGCGCCAGCAGCCAAATAACCGGGACTAGCGGGAGGTGGGACAAAAACATTCAGTACTTC.

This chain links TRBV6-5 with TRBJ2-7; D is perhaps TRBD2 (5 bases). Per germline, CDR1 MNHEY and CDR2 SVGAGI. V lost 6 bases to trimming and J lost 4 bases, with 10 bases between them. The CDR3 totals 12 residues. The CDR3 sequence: CASRGGSYEQYF. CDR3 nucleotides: TGTGCCAGCAGAGGCGGGTCTTACGAGCAGTACTTC.

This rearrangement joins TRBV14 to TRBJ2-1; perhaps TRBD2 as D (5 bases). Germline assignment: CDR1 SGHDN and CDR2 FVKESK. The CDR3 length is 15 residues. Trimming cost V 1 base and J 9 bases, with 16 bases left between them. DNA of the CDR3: TGTGCCAGCAGCCAAGGACGCGGTGGAGGTGGTGAGCAGTTCTTC. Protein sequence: CASSQGRGGGGEQFF.

The DNA for the CDR3 is TGTGCCAGCCGGGAGAGGATCCGTGGGTACGAGCAGTACTTC. Residues: CASRERIRGYEQYF. This rearrangement joins TRBV13 to TRBJ2-7; TRBD2 is a possible D gene (6 bases). This CDR3 has 14 amino acids. The germline gives CDR1 PRHDT, CDR2 FYEKMQ (reference sequence). Trimming cost V 8 bases and J 4 bases, with 18 bases left between them. The variable domain in full, completed from reference TRBV13 and TRBJ2-7, reads AAGVIQSPRHLIKEKRETATLKCYPIPRHDTVYWYQQGPGQDPQFLISFYEKMQSDKGSIPDRFSAQQFSDYHSELNMSSLELGDSALYFCASRERIRGYEQYFGPGTRLTVT.

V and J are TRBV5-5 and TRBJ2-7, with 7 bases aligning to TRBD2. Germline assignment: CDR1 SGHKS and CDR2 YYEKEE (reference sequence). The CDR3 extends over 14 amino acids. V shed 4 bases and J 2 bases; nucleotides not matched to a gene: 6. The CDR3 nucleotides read TGTGCCAGCAGCCCTTCTAGCGGAGCCTACGAGCAGTACTTC. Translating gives CASSPSSGAYEQYF.

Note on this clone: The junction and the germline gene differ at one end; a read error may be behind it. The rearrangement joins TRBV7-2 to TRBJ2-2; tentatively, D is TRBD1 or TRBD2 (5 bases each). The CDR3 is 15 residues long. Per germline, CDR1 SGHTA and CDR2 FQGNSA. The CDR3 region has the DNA TGTGCCAGCAGCTTACGGCGGACAAACACCGGGGAGCTGTTTTTC. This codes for CASSLRRTNTGELFF.